Reported below is one T cell receptor beta chain. Sequencing was performed with immunoSEQ multiplex PCR; in TCRdb, only in-frame clones are kept and a portion is missing. The data hold over 90,000 clones, with approximately 93% observed a single time. This specimen belongs to a study of T cell changes during pregnancy in multiple sclerosis. Trimming removed 4 bases from V and 9 bases from J, with 4 bases in between. CDR3 length equals 10 residues. Germline CDR1 is SEHNR and CDR2 is FQNEAQ (reference sequence). The chain couples TRBV7-9 to TRBJ2-1, with unresolved D. The receptor comes from a female donor with multiple sclerosis, enrolled in a pregnancy study. The material sequenced was peripheral blood, taken after pregnancy. The CDR3 coding sequence is TGTGCCAGCAGCTCGGGTGAGCAGTTCTTC. Amino acids: CASSSGEQFF.